This T cell receptor (beta chain) was obtained from a study of immune cell composition in non-small cell lung cancer. Overall study: Tumours were mainly lung adenocarcinoma or squamous cell carcinoma. General study findings and limits: Tumour-associated clones >0.5% occurred in roughly a third of adenocarcinomas, about three quarters of squamous. Shared sequences between tumour-reactive and dominant in vivo clones were not proven. In adenocarcinoma, maximal tumour-associated clone frequency tracked TIL tumour reactivity.

The method was immunoSEQ multiplex PCR; TCRdb's version includes in-frame clones alone and lacks a portion of them. The table shows about 6,700 clones, with 67% occurring only once. The J segment lost 0 bases and the V segment lost 5 bases, leaving 6 bases of the junction unmatched. Per the germline V gene, CDR1 is SGHVS and CDR2 is FQNEAQ. CDR3 length: 16 amino acids. The normal lung sample lay at least 3 cm, and maximally far, from the tumour. Turning to this clone: Its antigen remains unidentified.

Sequencing was done on a sample of non-adjacent lung tissue. The chain is built from TRBV7-8 and TRBJ1-4; 7 bases fit TRBD1. This receptor was identified in a human donor with non-small cell lung cancer. Here the CDR3 reads CASSSRGQPTNEKLFF. The CDR3, as DNA: TGTGCCAGCAGCAGTAGGGGACAGCCAACTAATGAAAAACTGTTTTTT.